This TCR beta chain was sequenced in a study of identical twins. TCRdb re-called the 5' RACE reads through MiXCR, storing one row per CDR3 protein. The repertoire holds 650,000 to 750,000 distinct CDR3 sequences, with about 20% as singletons. The V gene lost 1 base and the J gene lost 5 bases, with 13 bases spanning the gap. The CDR3 has 14 residues. Germline V CDR1 and CDR2: SGHRS, YFSETQ. Broader study findings: Models predicted less out-of-frame TCR alpha sharing in monozygotic twins than was found.

Concerning this clonotype: Its antigen remains unidentified.

These data also featured in a second study, about T cells expressing NK-cell markers.

The specimen was PBMCs. This receptor was identified in a woman younger than 35 in good health. V usage is TRBV5-1 and J usage is TRBJ2-7; tentatively, D is TRBD2 (6 bases). The chain's CDR3 is CASSLLPSAHEQYF. The CDR3 coding sequence is TGCGCCAGCAGCTTGCTCCCTAGCGCCCACGAGCAGTACTTC.